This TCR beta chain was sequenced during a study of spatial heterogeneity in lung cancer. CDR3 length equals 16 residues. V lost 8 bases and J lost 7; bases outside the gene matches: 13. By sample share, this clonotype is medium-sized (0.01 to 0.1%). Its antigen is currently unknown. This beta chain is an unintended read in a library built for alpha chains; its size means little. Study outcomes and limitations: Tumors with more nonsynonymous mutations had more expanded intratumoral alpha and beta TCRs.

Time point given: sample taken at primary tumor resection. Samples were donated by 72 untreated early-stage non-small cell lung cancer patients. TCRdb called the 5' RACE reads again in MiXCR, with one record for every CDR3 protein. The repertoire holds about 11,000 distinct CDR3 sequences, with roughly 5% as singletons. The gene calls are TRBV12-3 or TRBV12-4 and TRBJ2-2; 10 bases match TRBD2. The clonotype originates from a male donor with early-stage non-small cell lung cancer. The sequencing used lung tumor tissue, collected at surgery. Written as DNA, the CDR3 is TGTGCCAGCGCCCCTGTTACTAGCGGGAATATCGGGGAGCTGTTTTTT. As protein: CASAPVTSGNIGELFF.